This TCR beta chain was sequenced in a study of T cells in tuberculosis. Study at large: Blood was taken before or within 7 days of anti-tuberculosis therapy. Overall study results and limits: GMM-specific TCRs were nearer to active tuberculosis alpha repertoires, suggesting expansion. GEM motif frequencies gave approximately 70% accuracy; the GMM repertoire gave approximately 90%.

As to this clone: Its antigen remains unidentified.

The method was immunoSEQ multiplex PCR; TCRdb's version includes in-frame clones alone and lacks a portion of them. The sample holds roughly 34,000 clones, roughly 93% seen once. Time point noted: new active TB diagnosis, blood taken before or within 7 days of starting treatment. Sequencing used PBMCs, obtained at tuberculosis diagnosis. The TCR comes from an adult with tuberculosis.

CDR3 nucleotides: TGTGCCACCAGCAGAGTTACAGGGGAATACAATGAGCAGTTCTTC. Protein sequence: CATSRVTGEYNEQFF. V gene TRBV15 combines with J gene TRBJ2-1; 7 bases are shared with TRBD1. CDR1 and CDR2 (germline): LNHNV, YYDKDF (reference sequence). This CDR3 region has 15 residues. J was trimmed by 4 bases and V by 1 base; bases with no gene match: 4.